What follows is one T cell receptor beta chain and its context. Its antigen is not identified. It was with a sample-barcoded 5' primer and a J-beta primer mix that a second PCR of about 6 to 12 cycles was run. TCRdb analysed the 5' RACE reads with MiXCR anew, one entry per CDR3 protein. This repertoire shows 1.5 million to 2 million distinct CDR3 sequences, roughly 27% found once; its top ten account for 7.7%. Ranging in age from about 6 to 100, the donors were healthy Caucasian individuals from Russia. In each sample, at least 6 million PBMCs were isolated. This sample is part of a study of blood T cells in healthy people across ages. Study-wide points: Long-lived donors carried more naive CD4+ cells and greater diversity than aged donors.

Sequenced sample: blood. This receptor was taken from a young woman in good health.

The CDR3 bases are TGTGCCAGCAGCCTCCGCTTCTCAGGCACTGTCACGCACAATGAGCAGTTCTTC. Encoded protein: CASSLRFSGTVTHNEQFF. The rearrangement joins TRBV7-9 to TRBJ2-1, with D uncertain. The V end lost 5 bases, the J end lost 5 bases, and 25 bases lay between the germline ends. This CDR3 comprises 18 residues. Germline lookup yields CDR1 SEHNR and CDR2 FQNEAQ (reference sequence).